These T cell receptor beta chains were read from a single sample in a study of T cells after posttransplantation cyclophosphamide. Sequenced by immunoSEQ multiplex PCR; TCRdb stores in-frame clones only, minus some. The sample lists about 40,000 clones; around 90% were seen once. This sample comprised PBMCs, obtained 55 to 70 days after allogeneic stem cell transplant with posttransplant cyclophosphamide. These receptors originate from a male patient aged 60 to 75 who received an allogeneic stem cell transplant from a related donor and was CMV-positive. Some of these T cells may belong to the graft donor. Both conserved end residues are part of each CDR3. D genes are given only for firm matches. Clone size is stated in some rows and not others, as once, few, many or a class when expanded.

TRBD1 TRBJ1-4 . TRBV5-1 CASSSLFGDREEKLFF TGCGCCAGCAGCTCCCTATTTGGGGACAGGGAGGAAAAACTGTTTTTT
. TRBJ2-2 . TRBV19 CASSIEYSNTGELFF TGTGCCAGTAGTATTGAGTATTCGAACACCGGGGAGCTGTTTTTT
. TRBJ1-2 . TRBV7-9 CASSLRSGGYGYTF TGTGCCAGCAGCTTGCGGTCCGGCGGCTATGGCTACACCTTC
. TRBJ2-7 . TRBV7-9 CASSQRGGGSYEQYF TGTGCCAGCAGCCAGAGGGGAGGGGGGTCCTACGAGCAGTACTTC
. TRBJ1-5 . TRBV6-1 CASSRMASGGQPQHF TGTGCCAGCAGTAGGATGGCCTCAGGCGGGCAGCCCCAGCATTTT
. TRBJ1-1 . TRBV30 CAWSGGYNTEAFF TGTGCCTGGAGTGGCGGGTACAACACTGAAGCTTTCTTT
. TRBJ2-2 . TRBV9 CASSVIGSGSGELFF TGTGCCAGCAGCGTAATAGGGAGTGGGTCCGGGGAGCTGTTTTTT
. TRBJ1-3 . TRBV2 CASSEQRISGNTIYF TGTGCCAGCAGTGAGCAGAGGATCTCTGGAAACACCATATATTTT
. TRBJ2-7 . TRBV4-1 CASSLVWAPYEQYF TGCGCCAGCTCTTTAGTTTGGGCCCCCTACGAGCAGTACTTC
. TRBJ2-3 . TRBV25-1 CASSEAGSTDTQYF TGTGCCAGCAGTGAGGCGGGGAGCACAGATACGCAGTATTTT
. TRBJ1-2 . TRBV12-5 CASGSSGISPLGTF TGTGCTAGTGGTTCCTCCGGGATATCACCCCTGGGGACCTTC
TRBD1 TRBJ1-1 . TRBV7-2 CASIGTKTGAETEAFF TGTGCCAGCATCGGGACAAAGACAGGGGCCGAGACTGAAGCTTTCTTT
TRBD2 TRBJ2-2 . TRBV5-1 CASSPSGGTGELFF TGCGCCAGCAGCCCTAGCGGGGGCACCGGGGAGCTGTTTTTT
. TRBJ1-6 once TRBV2 CASSEQQASPLHF TGTGCCAGCAGTGAACAACAGGCATCACCCCTCCACTTT
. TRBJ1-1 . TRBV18 CASSPSGNTEAFF TGTGCCAGCTCACCAAGCGGGAACACTGAAGCTTTCTTT
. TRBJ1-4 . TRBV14 CASSHRLDARDEKLFF TGTGCCAGCAGCCACCGATTGGACGCCAGGGATGAAAAACTGTTTTTT
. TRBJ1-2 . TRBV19 CASSIDDAGVLGYTF TGTGCCAGTAGTATAGATGATGCAGGGGTGCTGGGCTACACCTTC
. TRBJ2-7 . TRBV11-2 CASSQDRNYEQYF TGTGCCAGCAGCCAAGACAGAAATTACGAGCAGTACTTC
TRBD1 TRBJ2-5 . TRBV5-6 CASSPRRGQGRETQYF TGTGCCAGCAGCCCTAGAAGGGGACAGGGTAGGGAGACCCAGTACTTC
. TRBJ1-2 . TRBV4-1 CASSQANPPHYGYTF TGCGCCAGCAGCCAGGCCAATCCTCCCCACTATGGCTACACCTTC
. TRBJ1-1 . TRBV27 CASSPGLWTEAFF TGTGCCAGCAGCCCTGGACTCTGGACTGAAGCTTTCTTT
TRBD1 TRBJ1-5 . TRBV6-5 CASSPDRSNQPQHF TGTGCCAGCAGTCCGGACAGGAGCAATCAGCCCCAGCATTTT
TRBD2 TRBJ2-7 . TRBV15 CATSREGGRNEQYF TGTGCCACCAGCAGAGAGGGGGGGAGGAACGAGCAGTACTTC